This record concerns one T cell receptor beta chain sequence. It has no known antigen specificity. No base-level quality is on record; no much larger clone is a single base apart. Libraries were prepared through the immunoSEQ multiplex PCR assay. TCRdb holds this immuneACCESS table with in-frame rearrangements only. Some clones are missing; in checked studies, unresolved V genes explain under half, and the rest has no known cause. In all, the sample holds about 110,000 clones, and approximately 84% of those were seen once. The ten largest clones represent roughly 6.5% of the sample. This entry comes from a study of control samples from healthy donors and cancer patients (dated by TCRdb to the early 2020s). The sequence came from a young man in good health. Sequenced material: blood.

CDR3 region: CASSPGTGGSQETQYF. The DNA sequence reads TGTGCCAGCAGTCCGGGGACAGGGGGTTCTCAAGAGACCCAGTACTTC. The rearranged chain carries TRBV25-1 and TRBJ2-5; 11 bases in between match TRBD1. Trimmed from V: 5 bases; trimmed from J: 2 bases; junction bases lacking a gene match: 7. CDR1 MGHDK and CDR2 SYGVNS were looked up in the germline V gene. Inclusive of the bounding cysteine and phenylalanine, the CDR3 is 16 residues long. Only the CDR3 DNA is retained, 48 bases long and in frame from the first base.